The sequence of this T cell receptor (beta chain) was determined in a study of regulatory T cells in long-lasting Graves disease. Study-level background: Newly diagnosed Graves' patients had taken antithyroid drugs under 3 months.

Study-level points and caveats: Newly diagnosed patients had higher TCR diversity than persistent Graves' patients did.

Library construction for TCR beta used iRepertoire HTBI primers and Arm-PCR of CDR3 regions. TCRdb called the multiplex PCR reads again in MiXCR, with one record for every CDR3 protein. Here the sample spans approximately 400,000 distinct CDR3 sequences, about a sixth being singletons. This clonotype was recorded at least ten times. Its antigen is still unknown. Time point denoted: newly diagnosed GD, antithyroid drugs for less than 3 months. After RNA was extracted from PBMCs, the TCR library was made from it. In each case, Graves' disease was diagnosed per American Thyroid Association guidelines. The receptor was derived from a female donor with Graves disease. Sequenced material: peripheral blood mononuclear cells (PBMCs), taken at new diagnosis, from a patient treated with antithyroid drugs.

The CDR3 region has the DNA TGTGCCAGCAGCTTAATACAGGGGCTATACAATGAGCAGTTCTTC. Its protein product is CASSLIQGLYNEQFF. The J gene is TRBJ2-1, the V gene TRBV7-3; 7 bases are shared with TRBD1. The CDR3 covers 15 residues. From germline, CDR1 is SGHTA and CDR2 FQGTGA. With V trimmed by 1 base and J by 4 bases, 4 bases remained unmatched.